This T cell receptor beta chain emerged from a study of blood T cell repertoires in COVID-19. The CDR3 sequence is 14 residues long. Per germline, CDR1 MDHEN and CDR2 SYDVKM. The J segment lost 5 bases and the V segment lost 3 bases, leaving 5 bases of the junction unmatched. Clones were sequenced by immunoSEQ multiplex PCR, and TCRdb holds only the in-frame ones, with some missing. The sample shows 310,000 or so clones, 87% of them seen only once. The sequence was obtained from a man younger than 40 with COVID-19, enrolled during active disease. The chain combines TRBV28 with TRBJ1-2; TRBD1 aligns across 8 bases. Material: peripheral blood. DNA for the CDR3: TGTGCCAGCAGTTTGGACAGGGTACCTTATGGCTACACCTTC. Protein: CASSLDRVPYGYTF.